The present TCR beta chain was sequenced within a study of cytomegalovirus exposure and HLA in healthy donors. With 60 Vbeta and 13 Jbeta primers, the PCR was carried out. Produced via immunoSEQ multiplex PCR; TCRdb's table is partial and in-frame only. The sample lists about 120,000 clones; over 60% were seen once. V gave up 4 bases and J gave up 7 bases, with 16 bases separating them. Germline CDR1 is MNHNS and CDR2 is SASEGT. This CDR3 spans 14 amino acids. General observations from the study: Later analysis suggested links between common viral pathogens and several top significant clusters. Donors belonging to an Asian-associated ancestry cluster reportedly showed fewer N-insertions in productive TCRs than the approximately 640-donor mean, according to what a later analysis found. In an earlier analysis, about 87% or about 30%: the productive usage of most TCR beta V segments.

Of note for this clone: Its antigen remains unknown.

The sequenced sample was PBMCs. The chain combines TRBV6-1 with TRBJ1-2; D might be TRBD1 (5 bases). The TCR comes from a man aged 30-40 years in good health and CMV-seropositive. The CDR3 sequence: CASSGRGSIVGYTF. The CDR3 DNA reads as TGTGCCAGCAGTGGAAGGGGAAGTATTGTTGGCTACACCTTC.